These T cell receptor beta chains were read from a single sample in a study of blood T cell repertoires in COVID-19. Repertoires were generated with immunoSEQ multiplex PCR, while TCRdb's copy carries only in-frame clones and drops some. The table lists approximately 250,000 clones, 84% of them singletons, with more than 1.2% in the top ten. The source material was peripheral blood. The origin of the receptors is a woman aged 40-49 years who had recovered from COVID-19. Both conserved end residues are part of each CDR3. The D gene is left open where the match is weak. Clone sizes are given selectively: once, few, many, or a class where the clone is expanded.

CDR3nt | CDR3aa | v_gene | abundance | j_gene | d_gene
TGTGCCAGCAGCCCGTGGACAGCCACAGATACGCAGTATTTT | CASSPWTATDTQYF | TRBV3-1/TRBV3-2 | . | TRBJ2-3 | .
TGTGCCAGTAGTATTGTGGGCAGCATCTATGGCTACACCTTC | CASSIVGSIYGYTF | TRBV19 | . | TRBJ1-2 | .
TGTGCCACCGACGGGGGGAGGCCAGAACTAGATACGCAGTATTTT | CATDGGRPELDTQYF | TRBV5-4 | . | TRBJ2-3 | TRBD2
TGTGCCAGCAGCTTTAGCGGCCCCCCAGAAGAGACCCAGTACTTC | CASSFSGPPEETQYF | TRBV7-2 | . | TRBJ2-5 | .
TGTGCCACTAAACAGGGTCGGGACACTGAAGCTTTCTTT | CATKQGRDTEAFF | TRBV10-3 | . | TRBJ1-1 | .
TGCGCCAGCAGATCCACCGGGACAGAGAATTCACCCCTCCACTTT | CASRSTGTENSPLHF | TRBV5-1 | . | TRBJ1-6 | TRBD1
TGTGCCTGGAGTGTAGGGCAAGGACAGGGAAACACCGGGGAGCTGTTTTTT | CAWSVGQGQGNTGELFF | TRBV30 | few | TRBJ2-2 | TRBD1
TGTGCCAGCAAGGTTCCACCGGGACAGGGGGTAACTGAAGCTTTCTTT | CASKVPPGQGVTEAFF | TRBV6-6 | . | TRBJ1-1 | TRBD1
TGTGCCAGCTCATCCCTAGGGGACAGGAAAGAGACCCAGTACTTC | CASSSLGDRKETQYF | TRBV18 | . | TRBJ2-5 | TRBD1
TGTGCCAGCATCGATCGGACAACCTTCAGTGGCTACACCTTC | CASIDRTTFSGYTF | TRBV7-9 | . | TRBJ1-2 | .
TGTGCCAGCAGCTGGGGGGGGAGTAGCTATGGCTACACCTTC | CASSWGGSSYGYTF | TRBV5-8 | few | TRBJ1-2 | .
TGTGCCAGTGGACCGCGGGGGGAACTCTCCTACGAGCAGTACTTC | CASGPRGELSYEQYF | TRBV19 | . | TRBJ2-7 | TRBD2
TGCGCCAGCAGCTTGGATGAGTACCAAGAGACCCAGTACTTC | CASSLDEYQETQYF | TRBV5-1 | . | TRBJ2-5 | .
TGTGCCAGCAGTAGTGGGACAGATAATGAAAAACTGTTTTTT | CASSSGTDNEKLFF | TRBV6-5 | . | TRBJ1-4 | TRBD1
TGTGCCAGCAGACATCTAGCCAAAAACATTCAGTACTTC | CASRHLAKNIQYF | TRBV7-9 | . | TRBJ2-4 | .
TGTGCCAGCAGCTCATTGACAGGATCGGGGACTGAAGCTTTCTTT | CASSSLTGSGTEAFF | TRBV11-3 | . | TRBJ1-1 | .
TGTGCCAGCAGTTACTCGACAGAAAGCAATCAGCCCCAGCATTTT | CASSYSTESNQPQHF | TRBV6-5 | . | TRBJ1-5 | .
TGTGCCAGCAGCTTCGGACAGGGTAGCAATCAGCCCCAGCATTTT | CASSFGQGSNQPQHF | TRBV7-2 | . | TRBJ1-5 | TRBD1
TGCGCCAGCAGCATCGGCGACACGAACGGGGAGCTGTTTTTT | CASSIGDTNGELFF | TRBV5-1 | . | TRBJ2-2 | .
TGTGCCAGCAGTTTCGGACAGGGGGCTGGCTACACCTTC | CASSFGQGAGYTF | TRBV27 | . | TRBJ1-2 | TRBD1
TGTGCCAGCTCTCCGGGACAGGGAACAGATACGCAGTATTTT | CASSPGQGTDTQYF | TRBV19 | . | TRBJ2-3 | TRBD1
TGTGCCAGCAGCCGTGGGACAGGCGCCAATTCACCCCTCCACTTT | CASSRGTGANSPLHF | TRBV6-5 | . | TRBJ1-6 | TRBD1
TGCGCCAGCAGCCAAGCATCACAGCTTTCTGGGGCCAACGTCCTGACTTTC | CASSQASQLSGANVLTF | TRBV4-3 | . | TRBJ2-6 | .
TGTGCCAGCAGCTTTGCGCGATCCGGCTACACCTTC | CASSFARSGYTF | TRBV11-2 | . | TRBJ1-2 | .
TGTGCCAGCAGACAGAGAAGCTCCTACGAGCAGTACTTC | CASRQRSSYEQYF | TRBV6-5 | . | TRBJ2-7 | .
TGTGCCAGCAGTTACAGCCGCGAAGCGTTCCACGAGCAGTACTTC | CASSYSREAFHEQYF | TRBV6-5 | few | TRBJ2-7 | .
TGTGCCAGCAGTTTTATGACAGGGGGAAGTGGTAATTCACCCCTCCACTTT | CASSFMTGGSGNSPLHF | TRBV28 | . | TRBJ1-6 | TRBD1
TGTGCCATCAGGGCCGGGGGGGGCGAGCAGTACTTC | CAIRAGGGEQYF | TRBV10-3 | . | TRBJ2-7 | TRBD2
TGTGCCAGCAGTACCGGGACTCTGGCCAAAAACATTCAGTACTTC | CASSTGTLAKNIQYF | TRBV2 | . | TRBJ2-4 | .
TGCGCCAGCAGCTTGGCCGGGACAGGTCAGCCCCAGCATTTT | CASSLAGTGQPQHF | TRBV5-1 | . | TRBJ1-5 | TRBD1
TGTGCCAGCAGAGGGAGCTCCTACGAGCAGTACTTC | CASRGSSYEQYF | TRBV7-2 | . | TRBJ2-7 | .
TGTGCCAGCACCCGAACCCGACAGGGGAAAGAGACCCAGTACTTC | CASTRTRQGKETQYF | TRBV5-6 | . | TRBJ2-5 | TRBD1
TGTGCCACCAGCAGAGATCCACCGGGACAGGGTGTTCTTCGAACTAATGAAAAACTGTTTTTT | CATSRDPPGQGVLRTNEKLFF | TRBV15 | . | TRBJ1-4 | TRBD1
TGTGCCAGCAGCCAGCGGCAGCGGGGGGGTGATACGGATACGCAGTATTTT | CASSQRQRGGDTDTQYF | TRBV3-1/TRBV3-2 | . | TRBJ2-3 | TRBD2
TGTGCCATCAGTGAGTGGGGCAAAGTTAATTCACCCCTCCACTTT | CAISEWGKVNSPLHF | TRBV10-3 | . | TRBJ1-6 | .
TGTGCCAGCAGCTACCGACTAGCGGGGGCCGGGGAGACCCAGTACTTC | CASSYRLAGAGETQYF | TRBV11-2 | . | TRBJ2-5 | TRBD2
TGTGCCTCAGGGCCGGGGGGTGCTAAGACCCAGTACTTC | CASGPGGAKTQYF | TRBV3-1/TRBV3-2 | . | TRBJ2-5 | TRBD2
TGTGCCAGCAGCGTATGGAACAGGGCTGGCCCCGGGGAGCTGTTTTTT | CASSVWNRAGPGELFF | TRBV9 | . | TRBJ2-2 | .
TGTGCCAGCAGCCCAGGGTTGGATACGCAGTATTTT | CASSPGLDTQYF | TRBV7-8 | once | TRBJ2-3 | .
TGTGCCACCAGCAGAGGATTATTGCGGGGCAAATATCAAGAGACCCAGTACTTC | CATSRGLLRGKYQETQYF | TRBV15 | . | TRBJ2-5 | .
TGCGCCAGCAGCTTCCCGTCTAGCGGGGGGTTATACCAAGAGACCCAGTACTTC | CASSFPSSGGLYQETQYF | TRBV5-1 | . | TRBJ2-5 | TRBD2
TGTGCCAGTAGTACCGGACAGGGTAGGGTGGAGACCCAGTACTTC | CASSTGQGRVETQYF | TRBV19 | . | TRBJ2-5 | TRBD1
TGTGCCAGCAGCTTATACACCCTAGCTAACTATGGCTACACCTTC | CASSLYTLANYGYTF | TRBV7-3 | . | TRBJ1-2 | .
TGTGCCAGCAGTTTCCCAGAAGGGGGGGGTCGGAGGACTAGCCGTTTCGAAGATGAGCAGTTCTTC | CASSFPEGGGRRTSRFEDEQFF | TRBV2 | . | TRBJ2-1 | TRBD2
TGTGCCAGCAGTGGGGGGGGGAACACCATATATTTT | CASSGGGNTIYF | TRBV2 | . | TRBJ1-3 | .
TGTGCCAGCAGACCTGGAAGACTCAACCTGAGCTCCTATAATTCACCCCTCCACTTT | CASRPGRLNLSSYNSPLHF | TRBV3-1/TRBV3-2 | . | TRBJ1-6 | .
TGTGCCAGCTCCCTAACCGGGAGCGACAATGAGCAGTTCTTC | CASSLTGSDNEQFF | TRBV18 | . | TRBJ2-1 | .
TGTGCCAGCAGCTTTAGAGGGGGCTTCAACACCGGGGAGCTGTTTTTT | CASSFRGGFNTGELFF | TRBV7-2 | . | TRBJ2-2 | TRBD1
TGTGCCAGCAGCCTAGGGGGACAGGGTGTGAACACTGAAGCTTTCTTT | CASSLGGQGVNTEAFF | TRBV7-9 | . | TRBJ1-1 | TRBD1
TGTGCCAGTATCGACAGGAACACCGGGGAGCTGTTTTTT | CASIDRNTGELFF | TRBV19 | . | TRBJ2-2 | .
TGCGCCAGCAGCTTGGTGGGGCGGGGCAATGAGCAGTTCTTC | CASSLVGRGNEQFF | TRBV5-1 | . | TRBJ2-1 | .
TGTGCCAGCAGTTATGGACAGGGCGCAACTAATGAAAAACTGTTTTTT | CASSYGQGATNEKLFF | TRBV6-6 | . | TRBJ1-4 | TRBD1
TGTGCCAGCTCACCTCAGGGGGACACCGGGGAGCTGTTTTTT | CASSPQGDTGELFF | TRBV18 | . | TRBJ2-2 | TRBD1
TGTGCCAGCAGCTCGGGACAGGGGGATAAAAAACTGTTTTTT | CASSSGQGDKKLFF | TRBV7-8 | . | TRBJ1-4 | TRBD1
TGTGCCAGCAGCCCCCGGACTAGCATTGGGGAGACCCAGTACTTC | CASSPRTSIGETQYF | TRBV4-2 | . | TRBJ2-5 | TRBD2